This T cell receptor (beta chain) was captured by sequencing in a study of molecular identifiers for immune sequencing clone quantification. Using a CD8+CD4-CCR7+CD45RA+ phenotype, naive CD8 T cells were sorted. It was with previously described methods and listed TCR primers that bulk TCR libraries were made. TCRdb re-derived calls from the PCR reads in MiXCR, one entry per CDR3 protein. Found here are about 640,000 distinct CDR3 sequences, about 20% of them singletons; the top ten hold roughly 0.85%. The V end lost 3 bases, the J end lost 1 base, and 12 bases lay between the germline ends. The germline CDR1 and CDR2 sequences are LGHDT and YNNKEL (reference sequence). The CDR3 is 16 amino acids. Many counts were recorded for this clonotype.

The sequence derives from a human donor in good health. Some libraries in this study had Jurkat cell RNA spiked in. The rearrangement links TRBV3-1 to TRBJ2-2; D call uncertain. Sequencing was done on a sample of naive CD8+ T cells from blood, with Jurkat cell RNA spiked in. The subset: FACS-sorted CD8+CD4-CCR7+CD45RA+ naive T cells. The CDR3 nucleotides read TGTGCCAGCAGCCATTTCGATCTTTTGAACACCGGGGAGCTGTTTTTT. Translation gives CASSHFDLLNTGELFF.